Listed here is a single T cell receptor (beta chain). Its antigen is currently unknown. The CDR3 length is 15 residues. Trimming removed 6 bases at V and 4 bases at J, with 15 bases between. Germline assignment: CDR1 SGHAT and CDR2 FQNNGV. Sequencing was done on patients that had shown CD8+CD57+ cell expansion by flow cytometry. No therapy was given to patients before blood sampling. The data are from a study of CD8+CD57+ T cells in acquired aplastic anemia. On the study more broadly: Sorting CD4+ and CD8+ cells gave DNA averaging about 3.3 ug. Notes on the study in general: Significance was not reached for CD8+ Simpson's diversity between patients and controls.

For CDR3 and TCR beta VDJ profiling, genomic DNA was the template used. TCRdb re-derived calls from the reads in MiXCR, one entry per CDR3 protein. This sample has some 170,000 distinct CDR3 sequences, with about two thirds found just once. The sample taken for sequencing was sorted CD4+, CD8+, or CD8+CD57+ T cells (not recorded which) from PBMCs. J is TRBJ1-4 and V is TRBV11-2; tentative D call: TRBD1 (6 bases). The TCR was taken from a human donor with aplastic anemia. The CDR3 DNA is TGTGCCAGCAGTGCAACAGGGAGGGTTAATGAAAAACTGTTTTTT. Amino acid sequence: CASSATGRVNEKLFF.